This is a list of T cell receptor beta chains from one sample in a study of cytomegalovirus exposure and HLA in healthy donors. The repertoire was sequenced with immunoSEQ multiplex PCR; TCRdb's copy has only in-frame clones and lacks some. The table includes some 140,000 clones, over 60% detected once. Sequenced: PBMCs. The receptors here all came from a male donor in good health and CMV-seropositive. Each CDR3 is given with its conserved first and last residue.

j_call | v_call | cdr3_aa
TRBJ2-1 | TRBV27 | CASSAPNEQFF
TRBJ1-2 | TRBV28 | CASSYPLWADDYGYTF
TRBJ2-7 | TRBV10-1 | CATCRGARAVLEQYF
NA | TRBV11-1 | CASSHRRTSGYGTYEQYF
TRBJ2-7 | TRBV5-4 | CASSLPPGQGKSEQYF
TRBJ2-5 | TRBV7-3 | CASSLGLAGGQETQYF
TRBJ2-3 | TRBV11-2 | CASSETGGAGTDTQYF
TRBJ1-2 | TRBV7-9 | CASSLGSTYGYTF
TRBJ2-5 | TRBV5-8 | CASSSQRKETQYF
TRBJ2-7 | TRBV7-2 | CASSLGAQGVGYEQYF
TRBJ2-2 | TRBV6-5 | CASSYQEGGPLELFF
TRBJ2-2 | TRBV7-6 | CASSLGGRLLNTGELFF
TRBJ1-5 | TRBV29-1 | CSVELSGNQPQHF
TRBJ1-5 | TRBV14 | CASSPTERGARSNQPQHF
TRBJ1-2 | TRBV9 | CASRSTGRDGYTF
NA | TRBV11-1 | CASSPGDRRYEQYF
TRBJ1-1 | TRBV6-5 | CASSLQGLAFF
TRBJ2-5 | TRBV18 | CASSPGAGGQETQYF
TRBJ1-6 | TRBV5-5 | CASSWTGTGSPLHF
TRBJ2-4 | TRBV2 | CASSDAVQNIQYF
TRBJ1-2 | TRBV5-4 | CASSSAREGLGYGYTF
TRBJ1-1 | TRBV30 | CAWSGGSGAEAFF
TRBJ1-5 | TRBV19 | CASSMGLNQPQHF
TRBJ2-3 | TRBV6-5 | CASSSGWGTQYF
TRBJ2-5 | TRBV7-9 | CASSPGRQGETQYF
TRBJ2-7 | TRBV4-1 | CASSPSLAGGREQYF
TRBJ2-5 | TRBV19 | CASSITGQAQETQYF
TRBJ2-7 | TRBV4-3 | CASSQARGTSYEQYF
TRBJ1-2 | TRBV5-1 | CASSLGGQGDGYTF
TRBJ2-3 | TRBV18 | CASSPAGLAGVGTQYF
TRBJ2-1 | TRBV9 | CASSVATSLSYNEQFF
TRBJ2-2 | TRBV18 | CASSPLVLDPLALGELFF
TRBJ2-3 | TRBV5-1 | CASSQSGSGEDTQYF